This TCR beta chain was sequenced for a study of T cell responses to AZD1222 COVID-19 vaccine. Sequencing was performed with immunoSEQ multiplex PCR; in TCRdb, only in-frame clones are kept and a portion is missing. Of 140,000 to 150,000 clones in the sample, about 94% were seen once. Turning to this clone: Its antigen remains unidentified.

CDR3 size: 12 residues. The germline V gene encodes CDR1 MNHEY and CDR2 SMNVEV (reference sequence). V was clipped by 4 bases and J by 0 bases, with 4 bases between them. Study-wide results and caveats: Samples come after the peak T cell response, not at day 14. White British donors predominated, females outnumbered males, and clonal diversity was possibly underestimated. Along spike, vaccine-associated CD4 TCRs were found throughout, with dominance at 160-218 and 743-854. At baseline, just 5 or 6 AZD1222 recipients tested seropositive.

The TCR sequence derives from an adult in good health. The chain uses TRBV27 and TRBJ2-7; unclear D gene. This specimen consisted of peripheral blood, obtained on day 0 of AZD1222 vaccination. The CDR3 loop is CASSSSSYEQYF. CDR3 nucleotides: TGTGCCAGCAGTTCCAGCTCCTACGAGCAGTACTTC.